These 32 T cell receptor beta chains were all obtained from the same sample, sequenced in a study of T cell responses to AZD1222 COVID-19 vaccine. The method was immunoSEQ multiplex PCR; TCRdb's version includes in-frame clones alone and lacks a portion of them. The data hold approximately 200,000 clones, with 85% to 90% observed a single time. Specimen: peripheral blood, collected on day 0 of AZD1222 vaccination. Receptor source: an adult in good health.

The chain links TRBV6-1 to TRBJ1-5; D is undetermined. The V end was cut by 2 bases, the J end by 0 bases, with 14 bases between. This CDR3 is built from 17 residues. Looked up from germline, CDR1 is MNHNS and CDR2 is SASEGT. The CDR3 DNA follows: TGTGCCAGCAGTGAAATGGTCAGCCCATATAGCAATCAGCCCCAGCATTTT. Residues: CASSEMVSPYSNQPQHF.

The chain uses TRBV5-1 and TRBJ1-6; possibly TRBD1 for D (5 bases). CDR1 SGHRS and CDR2 YFSETQ come from the germline V gene. V gave up 4 bases and J gave up 0 bases, with 17 bases separating them. The CDR3 totals 18 residues. CDR3 protein: CASSRLGRSSSYNSPLHF. The DNA for the CDR3 is TGCGCCAGCAGCCGCCTGGGGCGGTCAAGCTCCTATAATTCACCCCTCCACTTT.

The V and J genes are TRBV5-1 and TRBJ1-1, with 11 bases identical to TRBD1. The V gene end was trimmed by 5 bases and the J gene end by 0 bases; junction bases not matched to a gene: 6. Germline-derived CDR1 and CDR2 are SGHRS and YFSETQ. The CDR3 totals 16 residues. The CDR3 sequence: CASSPGTGGMNTEAFF. The CDR3 nucleotides read TGCGCCAGCAGTCCCGGGACAGGGGGAATGAACACTGAAGCTTTCTTT.

The CDR3 protein is CASSPSGTGAGNTIYF. CDR3 coding DNA: TGTGCCAGCAGCCCCTCCGGGACAGGGGCTGGAAACACCATATATTTT. This chain links TRBV7-2 with TRBJ1-3; 10 bases fit TRBD1. Germline loops: CDR1 SGHTA, CDR2 FQGNSA. The junction had 6 bases not matched to a gene; V was cut back by 5 bases and J by 2 bases. The CDR3 contains 16 residues.

This chain uses TRBV30 with TRBJ2-5, with unresolved D. Germline V lookup: CDR1 GTSNPN, CDR2 SVGIG (reference sequence). This CDR3 comprises 15 residues. V was shortened by 2 bases and J by 3 bases, with 16 bases between the two germline ends. Here the CDR3 reads CAWSFPSYGEETQYF. CDR3 sequence (DNA): TGTGCCTGGAGTTTCCCCTCCTATGGGGAAGAGACCCAGTACTTC.

The chain couples TRBV4-1 to TRBJ1-1, with 12 positions matching TRBD1. The CDR3 runs to 16 residues. V dropped 0 bases and J dropped 5; count of bases not matched to a gene: 4. Germline-derived CDR1 and CDR2 are MGHRA and YSYEKL. This CDR3 is CASSQDPGQGATEAFF. The CDR3 region has the DNA TGCGCCAGCAGCCAAGATCCGGGACAGGGGGCGACTGAAGCTTTCTTT.

This sequence joins TRBV2 and TRBJ2-7; D remains ambiguous. CDR1 and CDR2 from the germline V gene are SNHLY and FYNNEI. The CDR3 has 14 amino acids. Trimming removed 4 bases at V and 1 base at J, with 11 bases between. The CDR3 DNA is TGTGCCAGCAGTGGGCAGCCAAGTTCCTACGAGCAGTACTTC. Its translation is CASSGQPSSYEQYF. The full variable domain, in which reference TRBV2 and TRBJ2-7 provide the parts outside the CDR3, is EPEVTQTPSHQVTQMGQEVILRCVPISNHLYFYWYRQILGQKVEFLVSFYNNEISEKSEIFDDQFSVERPDGSNFTLKIRSTKLEDSAMYFCASSGQPSSYEQYFGPGTRLTVT.

The DNA of the CDR3 is TGTGCCAGCAGTGAAGATCCAGGGGGGTATGGCTACACCTTC. This translates into CASSEDPGGYGYTF. This rearrangement joins TRBV6-1 to TRBJ1-2; the match to TRBD1 covers 7 bases. Trimming removed 1 base from V and 5 bases from J; junction bases left unmatched: 4. Germline lookup yields CDR1 MNHNS and CDR2 SASEGT. The CDR3 consists of 14 residues.

The chain recombines TRBV28 with TRBJ1-1; D perhaps matches TRBD1 (5 bases). The CDR3 runs 12 residues. CDR1 and CDR2 from the germline V gene are MDHEN and SYDVKM. Trimming stripped 7 bases from V and 11 bases from J, with 17 bases between. Here the CDR3 reads CASIGGALMAFF. In DNA, the CDR3 is TGTGCCAGCATCGGGGGAGCATTAATGGCTTTCTTT.

About this clone itself: One end of the junction varies from germline; a read error may be responsible. V and J are TRBV4-1 and TRBJ1-1; D might be TRBD1 (5 bases). Germline V lookup: CDR1 MGHRA, CDR2 YSYEKL. The CDR3 contains 14 residues. The CDR3 sequence: CASSQAEGRTEAFF. DNA of the CDR3: TGCGCCAGCAGTCAAGCCGAGGGGAGGACTGAAGCTTTCTTT.

The chain is built from TRBV11-2 and TRBJ1-1; 8 bases fit TRBD1. V was pared by 1 base and J by 4 bases, with 8 bases of the junction left unmatched. The germline gives CDR1 SGHAT, CDR2 FQNNGV. The CDR3 has 16 residues. The CDR3 region has the DNA TGTGCCAGCAGCTTAGGGACCGGGACAGGCGGCACTGAAGCTTTCTTT. This translates into CASSLGTGTGGTEAFF.

J is TRBJ1-6 and V is TRBV9, with no clear D. CDR3 length: 15 residues. Trimming cost V 1 base and J 4 bases, with 9 bases left between them. Germline V gene lookup returns CDR1 SGDLS and CDR2 YYNGEE. CDR3 region: CASSVQESYNSPLHF. CDR3 DNA sequence: TGTGCCAGCAGCGTACAGGAGAGTTATAATTCACCCCTCCACTTT.

The rearrangement links TRBV7-2 to TRBJ2-7; unclear D gene. The germline V gene has CDR1 SGHTA and CDR2 FQGNSA. V lost 1 base to trimming and J lost 2 bases, with 9 bases between them. There are 14 residues in the CDR3. The CDR3 DNA reads as TGTGCCAGCAGCTTAGGCGGCAGCGCCTACGAGCAGTACTTC. Translated, it gives CASSLGGSAYEQYF.

The chain recombines TRBV28 with TRBJ1-3; D not resolved. Germline assignment: CDR1 MDHEN and CDR2 SYDVKM. Trimming stripped 5 bases from V and 8 bases from J, with 10 bases between. The length of the CDR3 is 12 residues. CDR3 protein: CASSPGWDTIYF. The DNA for the CDR3 is TGTGCCAGCAGTCCCGGGTGGGACACCATATATTTT.

This chain connects TRBV18 to TRBJ2-1; 7 bases are a match to TRBD2. This CDR3 is 17 amino acids long. The J segment lost 7 bases and the V segment lost 5 bases, leaving 17 bases of the junction unmatched. The germline CDR1 and CDR2 sequences are KGHSH and LQKENI. The CDR3 loop is CASSSVTNERGLNEQFF. CDR3 DNA: TGTGCCAGCTCAAGCGTTACGAATGAGCGGGGTTTGAATGAGCAGTTCTTC.

The chain links TRBV5-1 to TRBJ2-3, with D tentatively TRBD2 (5 bases). CDR1 is SGHRS, CDR2 YFSETQ, per germline. This CDR3 region has 16 residues. V was clipped by 4 bases and J by 2 bases, with 17 bases between them. CDR3: CASSAEGLVYTDTQYF. The CDR3 DNA sequence: TGCGCCAGCAGCGCCGAGGGCCTCGTATACACAGATACGCAGTATTTT.

In this sample, this clone turned up a few times. This sequence joins TRBV6-2 or TRBV6-3 and TRBJ1-5, with a weak D call TRBD1 (5 bases). V shed 2 bases and J shed 7 bases, with 15 bases lying between them. The CDR3 is 15 residues long. CDR1 and CDR2 (germline): MNHEY, SVGEGT. The chain's CDR3 is CASSYGDRTTQPQHF. The DNA for the CDR3 is TGTGCCAGCAGTTACGGAGACAGAACCACCCAGCCCCAGCATTTT.

The chain has TRBV6-5 and TRBJ2-5, with TRBD2 matching over 10 bases. The V and J ends lost 6 bases and 4 bases, in that order; junction bases with no gene match: 8. The CDR3 extends over 15 amino acids. CDR1 and CDR2 from the germline V gene are MNHEY and SVGAGI. DNA of the CDR3: TGTGCCAGCAGACGGAGCGGGGGGGCCGTAGAGACCCAGTACTTC. Translating gives CASRRSGGAVETQYF.

This chain connects TRBV7-9 to TRBJ1-2; TRBD1 agrees at 8 bases. CDR3 length: 13 residues. After removal of 5 bases from V and 6 bases from J, the junction contained 5 bases not matched to a gene. CDR1 and CDR2 from the germline V gene are SEHNR and FQNEAQ (reference sequence). The CDR3, as DNA: TGTGCCAGCAGCGCCCAGGGGGCAAATGGCTACACCTTC. It encodes CASSAQGANGYTF.

The V gene is TRBV28, the J gene TRBJ1-5; 7 bases are a match to TRBD1. The CDR3 has 16 residues. V dropped 7 bases and J dropped 0; count of bases not matched to a gene: 9. From germline, CDR1 is MDHEN and CDR2 SYDVKM. The CDR3 region has the DNA TGTGCCAGCAAGGGGGCGGCATCCTATAGCAATCAGCCCCAGCATTTT. Translating gives CASKGAASYSNQPQHF.

This clone appeared a few times. The chain combines TRBV6-1 with TRBJ2-3; TRBD1 matches at 8 bases. The CDR3 has 16 amino acids. The ends lost 3 bases at V and 1 base at J; junction bases unmatched: 6. Germline lookup yields CDR1 MNHNS and CDR2 SASEGT. In DNA, the CDR3 is TGTGCCAGCAGTGATGCCCCGGGACAGGGCACAGATACGCAGTATTTT. This translates into CASSDAPGQGTDTQYF.

This chain connects TRBV4-3 to TRBJ2-5, with TRBD2 matching 9 bases. The junction had 2 bases not matched to a gene; V was cut back by 1 base and J by 5 bases. CDR3 length equals 14 residues. Germline lookup yields CDR1 LGHNA and CDR2 YSLEER. The CDR3 sequence: CASSQGSGRETQYF. The CDR3 nucleotides read TGCGCCAGCAGCCAAGGGAGCGGGAGGGAGACCCAGTACTTC.

This sequence joins TRBV27 and TRBJ1-4; TRBD1 matches at 10 bases. Unmatched junction bases numbered 4, after V lost 5 bases and J lost 7 bases. Per the germline V gene, CDR1 is MNHEY and CDR2 is SMNVEV (reference sequence). There are 14 residues in the CDR3. The CDR3 here is CASSTGTGVEKLFF. CDR3 nucleotide sequence: TGTGCCAGCAGTACCGGGACAGGGGTTGAAAAACTGTTTTTT.

This clone was seen more than once but under ten times. The chain links TRBV12-5 to TRBJ2-2, with 7 bases lining up with TRBD1. The CDR3 covers 15 residues. The germline CDR1 and CDR2 sequences are LGHNT and FRNRAP. Trimming took 5 bases from V and 4 from J; bases not matched to a gene: 7. CDR3 bases: TGTGCTAGTGGTCCGCTATCAGGGGGCACCGGGGAGCTGTTTTTT. This gives the protein CASGPLSGGTGELFF.

The sample holds a few counts of this clone. The rearrangement links TRBV19 to TRBJ1-1; weak D call: TRBD1 (6 bases). Trimming removed 9 bases from V and 1 base from J, with 9 bases in between. Looked up from germline, CDR1 is LNHDA and CDR2 is SQIVND (reference sequence). CDR3 length: 12 residues. The CDR3 loop reads CASRGENTEAFF. In DNA, the CDR3 is TGTGCCAGCAGGGGCGAGAACACTGAAGCTTTCTTT.

V and J are TRBV5-1 and TRBJ1-5, with D hard to call. Per the germline V gene, CDR1 is SGHRS and CDR2 is YFSETQ. The CDR3 totals 13 residues. V was clipped by 2 bases and J by 4 bases, with 7 bases between them. This CDR3 is CASSFSGNQPQHF. DNA for the CDR3: TGCGCCAGCAGCTTCTCGGGAAATCAGCCCCAGCATTTT.

The chain's CDR3 is CASSQAEGQPQHF. In DNA form, the CDR3 reads TGCGCCAGCAGCCAAGCCGAAGGACAGCCCCAGCATTTT. V and J are TRBV4-3 and TRBJ1-5; D remains ambiguous. Germline lookup yields CDR1 LGHNA and CDR2 YSLEER. Trimming left V 1 base short and J 7 bases short, with 8 bases between. The CDR3 consists of 13 residues.

J is TRBJ2-2 and V is TRBV11-2; tentatively, D is TRBD1 (6 bases). Trimming left V 3 bases short and J 4 bases short, with 9 bases between. CDR1 is SGHAT, CDR2 FQNNGV, per germline. The CDR3 contains 14 residues. CDR3 sequence: CASSFAGVTGELFF. For the CDR3, the DNA is TGTGCCAGCAGCTTCGCAGGGGTCACCGGGGAGCTGTTTTTT.

V is TRBV6-5 and J is TRBJ2-7, with D unresolved. The CDR3 runs 14 residues. CDR1 is MNHEY, CDR2 SVGAGI, per germline. Between the trimmed V and J ends, which lost 0 bases and 3 bases, there was a span of 9 bases. CDR3 sequence: CASSYSGVVYEQYF. CDR3 in DNA: TGTGCCAGCAGTTACTCGGGTGTAGTCTACGAGCAGTACTTC.

This chain joins TRBV7-2 and TRBJ1-4; no clear D gene. With 1 base removed from V and 4 bases from J, the gap between germline ends came to 22 bases. Per the germline V gene, CDR1 is SGHTA and CDR2 is FQGNSA. This CDR3 has 19 amino acids. For the CDR3, the DNA is TGTGCCAGCAGCTTAGGGAGTGCATGGTGGGAAGAGGGTAATGAAAAACTGTTTTTT. This encodes CASSLGSAWWEEGNEKLFF.

The chain employs TRBV6-5 and TRBJ1-1; 10 nucleotides agree with TRBD1. V lost 6 bases, J lost 4 bases, and 5 bases stayed unmatched. Germline assignment: CDR1 MNHEY and CDR2 SVGAGI. The CDR3 has 14 residues. As DNA, the CDR3 is TGTGCCAGCAGCGGCTGGACAGGGGGCACTGAAGCTTTCTTT. It translates to CASSGWTGGTEAFF.

The J gene is TRBJ2-7, the V gene TRBV7-8; 9 bases line up with TRBD2. The CDR3 is made up of 13 amino acids. V gave up 8 bases and J gave up 2 bases; unmatched junction bases: 4. From germline, CDR1 is SGHVS and CDR2 FQNEAQ. The CDR3: CASGIAGAYEQYF. CDR3 in DNA: TGTGCCAGCGGCATAGCGGGGGCCTACGAGCAGTACTTC.